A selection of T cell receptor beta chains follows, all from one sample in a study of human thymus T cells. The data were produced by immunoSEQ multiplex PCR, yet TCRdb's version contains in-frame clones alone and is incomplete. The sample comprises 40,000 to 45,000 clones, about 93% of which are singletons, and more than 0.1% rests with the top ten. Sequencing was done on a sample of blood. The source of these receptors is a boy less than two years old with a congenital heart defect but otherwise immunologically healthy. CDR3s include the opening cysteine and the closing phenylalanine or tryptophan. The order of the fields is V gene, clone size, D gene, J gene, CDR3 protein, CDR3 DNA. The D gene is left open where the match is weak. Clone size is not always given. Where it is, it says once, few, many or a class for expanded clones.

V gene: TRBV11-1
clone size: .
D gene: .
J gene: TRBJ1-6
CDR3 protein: CASSSNSPLHF
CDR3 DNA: TGTGCCAGCAGCTCTAATTCACCCCTCCACTTT

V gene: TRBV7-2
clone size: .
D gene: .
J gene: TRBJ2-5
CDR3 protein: CASSLGPQETQYF
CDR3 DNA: TGTGCCAGCAGCTTAGGGCCCCAAGAGACCCAGTACTTC

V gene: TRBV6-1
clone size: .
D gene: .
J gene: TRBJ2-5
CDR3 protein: CASSEQRNQETQYF
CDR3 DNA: TGTGCCAGCAGTGAACAGAGAAACCAAGAGACCCAGTACTTC

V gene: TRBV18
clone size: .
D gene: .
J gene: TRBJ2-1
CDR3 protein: CASSPGQGRDEQFF
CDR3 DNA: TGTGCCAGCTCACCGGGGCAGGGGAGGGATGAGCAGTTCTTC

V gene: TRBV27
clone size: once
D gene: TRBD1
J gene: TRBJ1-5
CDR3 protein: CASSPLIRGNQPQHF
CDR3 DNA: TGTGCCAGCAGTCCACTAATCAGGGGGAATCAGCCCCAGCATTTT

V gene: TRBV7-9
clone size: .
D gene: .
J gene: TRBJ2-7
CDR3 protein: CASSFRDKYEQYF
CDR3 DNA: TGTGCCAGCAGCTTCCGGGACAAATACGAGCAGTACTTC

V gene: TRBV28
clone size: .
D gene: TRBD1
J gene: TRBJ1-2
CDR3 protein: CASSPRDRGRYGYTF
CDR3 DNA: TGTGCCAGCAGTCCCCGGGACAGGGGAAGATATGGCTACACCTTC

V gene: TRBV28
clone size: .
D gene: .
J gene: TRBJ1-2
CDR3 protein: CASSEAPGDYGYTF
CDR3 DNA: TGTGCCAGCTCTGAAGCGCCGGGGGACTATGGCTACACCTTC

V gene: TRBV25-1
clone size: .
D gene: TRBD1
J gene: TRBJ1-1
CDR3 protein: CASSADRVNTEAFF
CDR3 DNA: TGTGCCAGCAGTGCGGACAGGGTGAACACTGAAGCTTTCTTT

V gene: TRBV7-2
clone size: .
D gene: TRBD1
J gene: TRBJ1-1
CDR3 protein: CASSPTGRTEAFF
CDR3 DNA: TGTGCCAGCAGCCCGACAGGGCGTACTGAAGCTTTCTTT

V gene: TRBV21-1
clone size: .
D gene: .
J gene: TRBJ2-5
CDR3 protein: CASSKEVGSQETQYF
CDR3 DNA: TGTGCCAGCAGCAAAGAGGTAGGGTCCCAAGAGACCCAGTACTTC

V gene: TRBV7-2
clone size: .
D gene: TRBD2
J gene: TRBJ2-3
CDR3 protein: CASSGRVADTQYF
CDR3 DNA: TGTGCCAGCAGCGGGAGGGTCGCAGATACGCAGTATTTT

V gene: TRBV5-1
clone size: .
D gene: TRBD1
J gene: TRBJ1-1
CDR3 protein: CASSPRDRGGGTEAFF
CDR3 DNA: TGCGCCAGCAGCCCCCGGGACAGGGGAGGGGGAACTGAAGCTTTCTTT

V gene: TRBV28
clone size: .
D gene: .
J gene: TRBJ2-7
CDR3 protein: CATAGGPSYEQYF
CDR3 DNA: TGTGCCACCGCCGGCGGTCCCTCCTACGAGCAGTACTTC

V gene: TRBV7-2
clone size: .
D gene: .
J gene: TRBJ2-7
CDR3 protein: CASSLEDHLYEQYF
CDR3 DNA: TGTGCCAGCAGCTTAGAGGACCACCTGTACGAGCAGTACTTC

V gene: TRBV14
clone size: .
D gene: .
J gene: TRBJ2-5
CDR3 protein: CASSQPRGLQYF
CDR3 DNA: TGTGCCAGCAGCCAACCGCGGGGGCTCCAGTACTTC

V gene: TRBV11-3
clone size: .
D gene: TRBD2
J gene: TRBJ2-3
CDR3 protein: CASSLGTSGTDTQYF
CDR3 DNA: TGTGCCAGCAGCTTAGGGACTAGCGGCACAGATACGCAGTATTTT

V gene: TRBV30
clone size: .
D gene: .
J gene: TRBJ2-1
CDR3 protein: CAWSVFGGVYNEQFF
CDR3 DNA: TGTGCCTGGAGTGTTTTTGGCGGGGTTTACAATGAGCAGTTCTTC

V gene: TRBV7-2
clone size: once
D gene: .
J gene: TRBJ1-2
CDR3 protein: CASSEAGTNGYTF
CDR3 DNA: TGTGCCAGCAGCGAAGCCGGGACAAATGGCTACACCTTC

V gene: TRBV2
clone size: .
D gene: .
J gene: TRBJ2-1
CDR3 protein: CASSLTAYNEQFF
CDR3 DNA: TGTGCCAGCAGTTTGACGGCCTACAATGAGCAGTTCTTC

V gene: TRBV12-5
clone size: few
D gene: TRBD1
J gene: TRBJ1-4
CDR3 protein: CASGFGQGNKKLFF
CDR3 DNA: TGTGCTAGTGGTTTCGGACAGGGCAATAAGAAACTGTTTTTT

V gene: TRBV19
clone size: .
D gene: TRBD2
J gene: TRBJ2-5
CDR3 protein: CASSILAEETQYF
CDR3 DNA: TGTGCCAGTAGTATACTAGCGGAAGAGACCCAGTACTTC

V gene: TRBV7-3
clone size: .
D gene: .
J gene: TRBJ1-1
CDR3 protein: CASSSSMNTEAFF
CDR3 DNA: TGTGCCAGCAGCTCCTCAATGAACACTGAAGCTTTCTTT

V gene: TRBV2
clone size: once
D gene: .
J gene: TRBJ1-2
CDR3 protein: CASNNYGYTF
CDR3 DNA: TGTGCCAGCAATAACTATGGCTACACCTTC

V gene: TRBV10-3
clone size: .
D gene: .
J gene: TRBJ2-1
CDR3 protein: CAISESEGGYNEQFF
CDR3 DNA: TGTGCCATCAGTGAGTCGGAGGGGGGCTACAATGAGCAGTTCTTC

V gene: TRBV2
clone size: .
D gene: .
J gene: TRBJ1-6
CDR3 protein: CASILEQSNRHLHF
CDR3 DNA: .

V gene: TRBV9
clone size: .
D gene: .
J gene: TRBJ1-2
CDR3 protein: CASSVAPGGYGYTF
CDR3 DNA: TGTGCCAGCAGCGTAGCTCCGGGGGGCTATGGCTACACCTTC

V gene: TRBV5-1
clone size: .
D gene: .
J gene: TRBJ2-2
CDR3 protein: CASSLGQNTGELFF
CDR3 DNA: TGCGCCAGCAGCTTGGGACAGAACACCGGGGAGCTGTTTTTT

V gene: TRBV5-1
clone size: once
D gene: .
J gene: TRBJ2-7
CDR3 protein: CASSFDFPYEQYF
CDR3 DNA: TGCGCCAGCAGCTTCGACTTCCCCTACGAGCAGTACTTC

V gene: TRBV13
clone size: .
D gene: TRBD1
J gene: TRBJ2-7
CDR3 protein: CASRTWAGGDEQYF
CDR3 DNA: TGTGCCAGCAGGACTTGGGCAGGGGGCGACGAGCAGTACTTC